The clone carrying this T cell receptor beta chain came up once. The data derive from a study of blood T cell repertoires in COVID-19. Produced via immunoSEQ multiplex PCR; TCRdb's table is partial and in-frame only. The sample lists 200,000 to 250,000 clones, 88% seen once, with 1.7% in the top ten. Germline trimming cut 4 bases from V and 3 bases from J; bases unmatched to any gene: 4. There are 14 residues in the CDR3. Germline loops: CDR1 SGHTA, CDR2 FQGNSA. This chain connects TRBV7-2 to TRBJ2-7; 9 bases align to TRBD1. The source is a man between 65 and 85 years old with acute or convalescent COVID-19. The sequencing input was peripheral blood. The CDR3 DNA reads TGTGCCAGCAGCTGGGGGGACAGGGACTACGAGCAGTACTTC. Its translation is CASSWGDRDYEQYF.